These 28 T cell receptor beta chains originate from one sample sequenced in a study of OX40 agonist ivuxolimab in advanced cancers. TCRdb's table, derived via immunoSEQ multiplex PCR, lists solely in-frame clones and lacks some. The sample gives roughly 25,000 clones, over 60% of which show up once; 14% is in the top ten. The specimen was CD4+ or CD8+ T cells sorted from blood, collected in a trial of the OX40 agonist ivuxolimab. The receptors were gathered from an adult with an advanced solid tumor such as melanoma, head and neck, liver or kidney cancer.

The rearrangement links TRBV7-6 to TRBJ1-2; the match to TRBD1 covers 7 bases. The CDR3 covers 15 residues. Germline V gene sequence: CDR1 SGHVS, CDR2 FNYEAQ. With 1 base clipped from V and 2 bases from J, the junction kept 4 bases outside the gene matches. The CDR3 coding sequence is TGTGCCAGCAGCTTAGAGGGGACAGCCAACTATGGCTACACCTTC. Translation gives CASSLEGTANYGYTF.

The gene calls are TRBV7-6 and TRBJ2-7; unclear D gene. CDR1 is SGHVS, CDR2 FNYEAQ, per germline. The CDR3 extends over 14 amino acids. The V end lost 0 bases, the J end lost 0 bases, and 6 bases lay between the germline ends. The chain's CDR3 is CASSLALSSYEQYF. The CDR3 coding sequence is TGTGCCAGCAGCTTAGCGCTTTCCTCCTACGAGCAGTACTTC.

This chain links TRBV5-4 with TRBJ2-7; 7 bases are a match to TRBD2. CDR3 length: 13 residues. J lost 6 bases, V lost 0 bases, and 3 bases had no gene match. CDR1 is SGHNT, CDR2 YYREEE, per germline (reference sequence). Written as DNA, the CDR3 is TGTGCCAGCAGCTTGGAAGCGGGGTTCGAGCAGTACTTC. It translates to CASSLEAGFEQYF.

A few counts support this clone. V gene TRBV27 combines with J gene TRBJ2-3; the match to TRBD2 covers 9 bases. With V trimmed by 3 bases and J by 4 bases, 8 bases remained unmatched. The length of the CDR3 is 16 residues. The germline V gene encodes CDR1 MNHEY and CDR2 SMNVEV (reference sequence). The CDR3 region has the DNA TGTGCCAGCAGTTTCAGGGCGGGGGGGCAGGCAGATACGCAGTATTTT. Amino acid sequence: CASSFRAGGQADTQYF.

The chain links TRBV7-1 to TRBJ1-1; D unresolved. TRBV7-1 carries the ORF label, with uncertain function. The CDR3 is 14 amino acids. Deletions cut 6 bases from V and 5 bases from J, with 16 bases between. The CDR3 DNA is TGTGCCAGCAGTTTTTGGGATGGGAAGACTGAAGCTTTCTTT. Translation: CASSFWDGKTEAFF.

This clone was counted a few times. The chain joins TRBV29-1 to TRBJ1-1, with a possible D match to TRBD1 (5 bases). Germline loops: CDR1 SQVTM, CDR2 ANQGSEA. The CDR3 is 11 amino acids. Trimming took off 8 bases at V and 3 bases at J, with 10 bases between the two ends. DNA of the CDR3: TGCAGCACCCTGGGGGACACTGAAGCTTTCTTT. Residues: CSTLGDTEAFF.

CDR3 bases: TGCAGCGTTGTTAGTGGGGACTATGGCTACACCTTC. It yields the protein CSVVSGDYGYTF. The J gene is TRBJ1-2, the V gene TRBV29-1, with no clear D. V was pared by 4 bases and J by 3 bases, with 9 bases between. The CDR3 has 12 residues. Germline-derived CDR1 and CDR2 are SQVTM and ANQGSEA.

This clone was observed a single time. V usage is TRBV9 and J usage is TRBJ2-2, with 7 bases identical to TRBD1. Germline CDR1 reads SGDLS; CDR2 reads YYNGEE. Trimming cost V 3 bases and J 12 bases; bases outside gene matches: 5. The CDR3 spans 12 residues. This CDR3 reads CASSATGAKLFF. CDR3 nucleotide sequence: TGTGCCAGCAGCGCTACAGGGGCGAAGCTGTTTTTT.

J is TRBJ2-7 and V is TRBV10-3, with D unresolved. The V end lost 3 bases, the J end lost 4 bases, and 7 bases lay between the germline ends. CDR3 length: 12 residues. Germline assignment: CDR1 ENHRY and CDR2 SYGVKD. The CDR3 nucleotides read TGTGCCATCAGTGAACCTTTTTACGAGCAGTACTTC. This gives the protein CAISEPFYEQYF.

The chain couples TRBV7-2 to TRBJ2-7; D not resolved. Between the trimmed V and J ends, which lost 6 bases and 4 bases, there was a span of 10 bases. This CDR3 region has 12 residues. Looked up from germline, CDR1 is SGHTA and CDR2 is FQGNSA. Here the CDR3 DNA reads TGTGCCAGCAGTCCTCTGGGGTACGAGCAGTACTTC. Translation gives CASSPLGYEQYF.

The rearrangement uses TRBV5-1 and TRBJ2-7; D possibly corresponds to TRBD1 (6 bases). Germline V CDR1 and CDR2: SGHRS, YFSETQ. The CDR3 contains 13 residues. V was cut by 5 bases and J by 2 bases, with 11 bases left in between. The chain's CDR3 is CASRGQSAYEQYF. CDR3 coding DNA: TGCGCCAGCAGAGGACAGAGCGCCTACGAGCAGTACTTC.

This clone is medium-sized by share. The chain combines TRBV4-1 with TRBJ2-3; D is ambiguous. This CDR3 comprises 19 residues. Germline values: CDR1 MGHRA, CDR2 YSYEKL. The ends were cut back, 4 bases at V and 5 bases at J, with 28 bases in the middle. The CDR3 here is CASSLLAGPSRPSGDTQYF. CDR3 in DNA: TGCGCCAGCAGCCTTCTCGCCGGCCCGAGCCGCCCTAGTGGAGATACGCAGTATTTT.

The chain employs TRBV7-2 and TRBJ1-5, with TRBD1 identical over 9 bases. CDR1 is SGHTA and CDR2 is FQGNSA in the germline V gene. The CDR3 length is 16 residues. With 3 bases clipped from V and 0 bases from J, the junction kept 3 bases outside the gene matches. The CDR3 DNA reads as TGTGCCAGCAGCTTGACAGGGGGATATAGCAATCAGCCCCAGCATTTT. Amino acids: CASSLTGGYSNQPQHF.

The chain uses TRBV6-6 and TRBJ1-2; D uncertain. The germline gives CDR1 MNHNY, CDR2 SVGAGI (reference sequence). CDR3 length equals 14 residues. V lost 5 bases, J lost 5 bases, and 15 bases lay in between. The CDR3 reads CASSRRREQYGYTF. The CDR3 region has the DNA TGTGCCAGCAGTCGAAGGAGGGAGCAATATGGCTACACCTTC.

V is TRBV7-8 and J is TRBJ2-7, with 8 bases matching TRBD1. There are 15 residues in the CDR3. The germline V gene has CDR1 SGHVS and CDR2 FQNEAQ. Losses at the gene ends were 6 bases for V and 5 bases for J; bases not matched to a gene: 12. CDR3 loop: CASRQTTGESDEQYF. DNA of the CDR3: TGTGCCAGCAGACAAACGACAGGGGAGTCGGACGAGCAGTACTTC.

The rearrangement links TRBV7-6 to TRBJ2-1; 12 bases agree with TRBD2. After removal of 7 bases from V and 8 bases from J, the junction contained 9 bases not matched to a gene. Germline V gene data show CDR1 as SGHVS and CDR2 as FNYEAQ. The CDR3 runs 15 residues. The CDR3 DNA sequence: TGTGCCAGCATCCCGACTAGCGGGGGCGGCGATGAGCAGTTCTTC. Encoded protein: CASIPTSGGGDEQFF.

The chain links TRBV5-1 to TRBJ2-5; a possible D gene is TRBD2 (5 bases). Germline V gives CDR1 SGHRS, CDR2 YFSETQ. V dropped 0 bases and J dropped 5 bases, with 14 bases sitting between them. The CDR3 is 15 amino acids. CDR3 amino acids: CASSLGETGGETQYF. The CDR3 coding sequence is TGCGCCAGCAGCTTGGGTGAAACCGGCGGGGAGACCCAGTACTTC.

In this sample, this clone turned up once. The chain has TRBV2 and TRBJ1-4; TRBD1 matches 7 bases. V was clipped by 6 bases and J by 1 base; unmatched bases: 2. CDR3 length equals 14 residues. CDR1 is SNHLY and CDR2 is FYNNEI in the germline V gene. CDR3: CASSDRVTNEKLFF. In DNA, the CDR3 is TGTGCCAGCAGCGACAGGGTAACTAATGAAAAACTGTTTTTT.

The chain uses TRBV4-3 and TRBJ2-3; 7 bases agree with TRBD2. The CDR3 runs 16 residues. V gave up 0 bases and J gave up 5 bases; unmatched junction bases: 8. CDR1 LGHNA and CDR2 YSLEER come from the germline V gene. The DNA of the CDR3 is TGCGCCAGCAGCCAAGATCTATCAGCGGGGTTAGATACGCAGTATTTT. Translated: CASSQDLSAGLDTQYF.

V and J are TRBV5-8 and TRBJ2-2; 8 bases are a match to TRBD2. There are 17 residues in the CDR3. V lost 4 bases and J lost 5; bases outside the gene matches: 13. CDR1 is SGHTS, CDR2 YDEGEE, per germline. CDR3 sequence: CASSRPVGTRGTGELFF. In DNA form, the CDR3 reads TGTGCCAGCAGCCGGCCCGTCGGGACTAGGGGGACCGGGGAGCTGTTTTTT.

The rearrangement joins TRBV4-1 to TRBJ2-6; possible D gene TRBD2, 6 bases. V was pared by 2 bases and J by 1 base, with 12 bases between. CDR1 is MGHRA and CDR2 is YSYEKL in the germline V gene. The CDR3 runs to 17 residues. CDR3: CASSQRHGGSGANVLTF. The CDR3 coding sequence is TGCGCCAGCAGCCAACGTCACGGGGGTTCTGGGGCCAACGTCCTGACTTTC.

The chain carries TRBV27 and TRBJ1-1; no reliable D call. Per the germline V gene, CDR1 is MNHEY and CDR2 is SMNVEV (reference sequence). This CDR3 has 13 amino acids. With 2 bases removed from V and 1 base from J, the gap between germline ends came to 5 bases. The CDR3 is CASSLGPNTEAFF. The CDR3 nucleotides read TGTGCCAGCAGTTTAGGGCCGAACACTGAAGCTTTCTTT.

CDR3 DNA: TGTGCCAGCAGTTTAGCACAGGGGGCGGAGACCCAGTACTTC. Encoded protein: CASSLAQGAETQYF. This chain uses TRBV27 with TRBJ2-5, with 9 bases matching TRBD1. CDR1 is MNHEY, CDR2 SMNVEV, per germline (reference sequence). The CDR3 covers 14 residues. The V segment lost 2 bases and the J segment 5 bases; nucleotides outside the gene matches: 3.

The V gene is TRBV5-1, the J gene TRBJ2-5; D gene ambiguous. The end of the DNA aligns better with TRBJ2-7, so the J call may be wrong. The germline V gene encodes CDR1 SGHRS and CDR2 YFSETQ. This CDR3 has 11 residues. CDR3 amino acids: CASSLGPEQYF. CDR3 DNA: TGCGCCAGCAGCTTGGGTCCCGAGCAGTACTTC.

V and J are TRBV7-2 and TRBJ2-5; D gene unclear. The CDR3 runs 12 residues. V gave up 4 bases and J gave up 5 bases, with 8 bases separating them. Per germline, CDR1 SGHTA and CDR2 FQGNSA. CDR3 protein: CASSSGWETQYF. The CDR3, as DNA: TGTGCCAGCAGCTCTGGGTGGGAGACCCAGTACTTC.

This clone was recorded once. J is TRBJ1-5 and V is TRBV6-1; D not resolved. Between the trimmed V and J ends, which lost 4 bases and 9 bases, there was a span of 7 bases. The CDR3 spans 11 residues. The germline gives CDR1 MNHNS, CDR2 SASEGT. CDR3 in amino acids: CASSGGRPQHF. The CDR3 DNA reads TGTGCCAGCAGTGGAGGGAGGCCCCAGCATTTT.

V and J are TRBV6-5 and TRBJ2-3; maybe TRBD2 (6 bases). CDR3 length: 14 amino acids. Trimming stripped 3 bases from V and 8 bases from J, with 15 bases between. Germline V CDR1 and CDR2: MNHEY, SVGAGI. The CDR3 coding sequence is TGTGCCAGCAGTTATGGGACGGCCGGGGGTACGCAGTATTTT. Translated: CASSYGTAGGTQYF.

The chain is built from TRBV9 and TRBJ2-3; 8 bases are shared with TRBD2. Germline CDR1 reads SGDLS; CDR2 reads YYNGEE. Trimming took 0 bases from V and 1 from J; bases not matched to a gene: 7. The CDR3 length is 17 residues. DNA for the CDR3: TGTGCCAGCAGCGTAGTAGGCGGGGGGAGACGCACAGATACGCAGTATTTT. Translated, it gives CASSVVGGGRRTDTQYF.